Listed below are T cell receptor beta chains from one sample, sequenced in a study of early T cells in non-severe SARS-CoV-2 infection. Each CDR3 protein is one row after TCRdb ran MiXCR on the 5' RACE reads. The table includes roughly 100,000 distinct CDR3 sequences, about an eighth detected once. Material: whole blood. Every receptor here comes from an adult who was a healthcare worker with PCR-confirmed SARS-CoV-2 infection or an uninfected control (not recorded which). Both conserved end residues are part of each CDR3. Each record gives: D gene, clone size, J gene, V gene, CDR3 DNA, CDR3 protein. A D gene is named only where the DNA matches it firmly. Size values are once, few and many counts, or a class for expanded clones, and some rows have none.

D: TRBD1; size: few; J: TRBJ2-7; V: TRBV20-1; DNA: TGCAGTGCTCGCGACAGGGAATACGAGCAGTACTTC; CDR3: CSARDREYEQYF
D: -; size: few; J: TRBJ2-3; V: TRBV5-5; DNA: TGTGCCAGCAGCTTCGACCAAAACACAGATACGCAGTATTTT; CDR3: CASSFDQNTDTQYF
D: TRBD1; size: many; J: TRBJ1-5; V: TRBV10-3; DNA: TGTGCCATTAGGACAGGAGATCAGCCCCAGCATTTT; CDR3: CAIRTGDQPQHF
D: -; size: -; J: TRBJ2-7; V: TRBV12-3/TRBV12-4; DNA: TGTGCCAGCAGTCTCGGGACACCCTCCTACGAGCAGTACTTC; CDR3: CASSLGTPSYEQYF
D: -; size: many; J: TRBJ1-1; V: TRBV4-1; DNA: TGCGCCAGCAGCCACCCAGGGAAAGACACTGAAGCTTTCTTT; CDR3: CASSHPGKDTEAFF
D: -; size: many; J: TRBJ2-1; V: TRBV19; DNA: TGTGCCAGTAGTATTGGTGGCGGGCGGACCTACAATGAGCAGTTCTTC; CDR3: CASSIGGGRTYNEQFF
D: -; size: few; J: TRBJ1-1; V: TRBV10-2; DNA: TGCGCCAGCAGTCAGGTTCACACTGAAGCTTTCTTT; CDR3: CASSQVHTEAFF
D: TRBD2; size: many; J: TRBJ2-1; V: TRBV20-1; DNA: TGCAGTGTTAAAGAACCGGGAGGGCCTCGGGAGCAGTTCTTC; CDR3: CSVKEPGGPREQFF
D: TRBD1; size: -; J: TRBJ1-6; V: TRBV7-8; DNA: TGTGCCAGCAGCGTAGGACAGGGAGTTTATTCACCCCTCCACTTT; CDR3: CASSVGQGVYSPLHF
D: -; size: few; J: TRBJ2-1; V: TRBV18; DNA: TGTGCCAGCTCACAAAGCTGGGCTAGCTCCTACAATGAGCAGTTCTTC; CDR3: CASSQSWASSYNEQFF
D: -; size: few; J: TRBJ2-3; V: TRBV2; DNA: TGTGCCAGCAGGGCCTCTAGTCCAGATACGCAGTATTTT; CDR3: CASRASSPDTQYF
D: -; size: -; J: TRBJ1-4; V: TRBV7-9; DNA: TGTGCCAGCAGCTTACTTGCAACTAATGAAAAACTGTTTTTT; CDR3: CASSLLATNEKLFF
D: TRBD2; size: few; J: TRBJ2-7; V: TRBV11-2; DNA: TGTGCCAGCAGCTTACTAGCGGGAAGGGTCGAGCAGTACTTC; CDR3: CASSLLAGRVEQYF
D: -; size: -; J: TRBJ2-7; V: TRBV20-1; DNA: TGCAGTGGAGGACAGAGCTACGAGCAGTACTTC; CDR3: CSGGQSYEQYF
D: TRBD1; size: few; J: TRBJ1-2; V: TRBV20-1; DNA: TGCAGTGTGACAGGGCCCTATGGCTACACCTTC; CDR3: CSVTGPYGYTF
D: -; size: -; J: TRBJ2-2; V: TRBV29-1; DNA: TGCAGCGTGGACGGGCCCCGGGAGCTGTTTTTT; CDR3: CSVDGPRELFF
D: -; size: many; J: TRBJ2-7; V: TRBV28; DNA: TGTGCCAGCAGTCCACCGGGACATGGCGCCGACGAGCAGTACTTC; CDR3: CASSPPGHGADEQYF
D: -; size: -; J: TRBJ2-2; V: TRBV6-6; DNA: TGTGCCAGCAGGACCTCAGGAACCGGGGAGCTGTTTTTT; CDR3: CASRTSGTGELFF
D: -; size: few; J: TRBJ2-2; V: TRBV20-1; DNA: TGCAGTGCTAGTACAGGGCTCACCGGGGAGCTGTTTTTT; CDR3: CSASTGLTGELFF
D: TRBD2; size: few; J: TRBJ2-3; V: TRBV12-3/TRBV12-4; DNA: TGTGCCAGCAGTTTGCGGGAGGGAGTATATACGCAGTATTTT; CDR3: CASSLREGVYTQYF
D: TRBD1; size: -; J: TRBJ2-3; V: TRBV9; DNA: TGTGCCAGCAGCGGGCCGGGGACAGGGGAGAGAGATACGCAGTATTTT; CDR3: CASSGPGTGERDTQYF
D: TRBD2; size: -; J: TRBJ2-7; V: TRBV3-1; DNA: TGTGCCAGCAGCCAACAGACTAGCGGGAGGGCCTACGAGCAGTACTTC; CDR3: CASSQQTSGRAYEQYF
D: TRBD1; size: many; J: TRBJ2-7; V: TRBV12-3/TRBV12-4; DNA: TGTGCCAGCCAACGGGACAGGTCCTACGAGCAGTACTTC; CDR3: CASQRDRSYEQYF
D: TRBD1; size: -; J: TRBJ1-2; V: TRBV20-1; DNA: TGCAGTGCATACGACAGGGAAACTAACTATGGCTACACCTTC; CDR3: CSAYDRETNYGYTF
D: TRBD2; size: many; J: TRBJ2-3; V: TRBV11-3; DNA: TGTGCCAGCAGCGCCGGTGCCGGGAGGGGCGGTACAGATACGCAGTATTTT; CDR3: CASSAGAGRGGTDTQYF
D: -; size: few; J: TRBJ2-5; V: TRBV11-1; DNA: TGTGCCAGCAGCCCAGGAAGAGAGGAAGAGACCCAGTACTTC; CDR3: CASSPGREEETQYF
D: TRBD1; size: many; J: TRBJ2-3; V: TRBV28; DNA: TGTGCCAGCAGTGGAACAGGGGGTACGCAGTATTTT; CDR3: CASSGTGGTQYF
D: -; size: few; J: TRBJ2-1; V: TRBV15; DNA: TGTGCCACCAGCAGAGATGCTAGGGGACTCTACAATGAGCAGTTCTTC; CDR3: CATSRDARGLYNEQFF
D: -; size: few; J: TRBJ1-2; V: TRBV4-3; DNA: TGCGCCAGCAGCCAAAGATCGGGGGTGGGGTATGGCTACACCTTC; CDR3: CASSQRSGVGYGYTF
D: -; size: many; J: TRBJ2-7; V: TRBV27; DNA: TGTGCCAGCAGCTTAGACGCGGGGACCTACGAGCAGTACTTC; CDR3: CASSLDAGTYEQYF
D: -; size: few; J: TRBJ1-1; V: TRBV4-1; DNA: TGCGCCAGCAGCCAAGCAACGTTAAACACTGAAGCTTTCTTT; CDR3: CASSQATLNTEAFF
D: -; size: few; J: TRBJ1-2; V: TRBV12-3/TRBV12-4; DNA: TGTGCCAGCAGTTTAAATCTGGACGGAAGAAGCACCTTC; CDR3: CASSLNLDGRSTF
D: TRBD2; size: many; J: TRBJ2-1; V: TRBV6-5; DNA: TGTGCCAGCAGTTACTGGGGGACTAGCGTTCACAATGAGCAGTTCTTC; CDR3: CASSYWGTSVHNEQFF
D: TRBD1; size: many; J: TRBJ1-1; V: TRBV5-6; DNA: TGTGCCAGCAGCTCGACGACAGGGGTTGTGAACACTGAAGCTTTCTTT; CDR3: CASSSTTGVVNTEAFF
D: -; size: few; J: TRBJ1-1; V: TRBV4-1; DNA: TGCGCCAGCAGCAACGGGGAGGGGACTGAAGCTTTCTTT; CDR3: CASSNGEGTEAFF
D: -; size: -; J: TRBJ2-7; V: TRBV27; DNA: TGTGCCAGCAGTTTAAGGCCGGTCTTC; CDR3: CASSLRPVF
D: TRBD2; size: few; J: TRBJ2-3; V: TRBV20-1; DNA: TGCAGTGCTAGAAGACTAGCGGGAGATGTGGGGTTTGCTCCAGATACGCAGTATTTT; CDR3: CSARRLAGDVGFAPDTQYF
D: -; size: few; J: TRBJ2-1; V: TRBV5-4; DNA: TGTGCCAGCAATAAAGGCACATCGGGAGCTTATAGTCGTTATGAGCAGTTCTTC; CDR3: CASNKGTSGAYSRYEQFF
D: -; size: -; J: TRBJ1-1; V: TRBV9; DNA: TGTGCCAGCAGCGTAGAACGGAACACTGAAGCTTTCTTT; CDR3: CASSVERNTEAFF
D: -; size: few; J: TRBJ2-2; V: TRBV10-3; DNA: TGTGCCATCTCATTCTCCCCAGGGGACGGGGAGCTGTTTTTT; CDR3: CAISFSPGDGELFF
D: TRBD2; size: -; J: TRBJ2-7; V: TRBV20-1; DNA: TGCAGTGCTAGGAGTCTAGCGGGAGCCTACGAGCAGTACTTC; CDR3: CSARSLAGAYEQYF
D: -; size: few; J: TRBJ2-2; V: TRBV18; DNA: TGTGCCAGCTCACCGGACGCCACCAGCCCCGGGGAGCTGTTTTTT; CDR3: CASSPDATSPGELFF
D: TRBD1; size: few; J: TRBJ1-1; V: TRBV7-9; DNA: TGTGCCATCCAGGGGGGAGTGAACACTGAAGCTTTCTTT; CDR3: CAIQGGVNTEAFF
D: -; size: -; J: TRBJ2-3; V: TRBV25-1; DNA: TGTGCCACCCGGACGCGGAGCACAGATACGCAGTATTTT; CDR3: CATRTRSTDTQYF
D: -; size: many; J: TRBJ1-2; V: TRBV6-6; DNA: TGTGCCAGCAGTTACTCGATTAGTCATGGCTACACCTTC; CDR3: CASSYSISHGYTF
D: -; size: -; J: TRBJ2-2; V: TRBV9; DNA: TGTGCCAGCAGCGTAGAGGGACACAACACCGGGGAGCTGTTTTTT; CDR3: CASSVEGHNTGELFF
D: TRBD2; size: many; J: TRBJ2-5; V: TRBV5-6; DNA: TGTGCCAGCAGCCTCCCGACTAGCGGGAGGGTTGAGACCCAGTACTTC; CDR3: CASSLPTSGRVETQYF
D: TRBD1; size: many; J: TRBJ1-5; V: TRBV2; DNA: TGTGCCATCCAACCGACAGGGGTTCAGCCCCAGCATTTT; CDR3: CAIQPTGVQPQHF
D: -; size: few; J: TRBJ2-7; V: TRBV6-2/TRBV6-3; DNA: TGTGCCAGCAGCCCTGACGCGGGGCCCTACGAGCAGTACTTC; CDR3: CASSPDAGPYEQYF
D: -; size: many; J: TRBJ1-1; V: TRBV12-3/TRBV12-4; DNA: TGTGCCAGCAGCTTTTCGGGGCAGAACACTGAAGCTTTCTTT; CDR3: CASSFSGQNTEAFF
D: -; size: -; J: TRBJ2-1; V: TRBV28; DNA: TGTGCCAGCAGTCCAACATTGGGGGAGGGGGAGAGGTTCTATGAGCAGTTCTTC; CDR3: CASSPTLGEGERFYEQFF
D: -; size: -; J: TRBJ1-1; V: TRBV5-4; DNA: TGTGCCAGCAGCTTGCAGGAGAACACTGAAGCTTTCTTT; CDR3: CASSLQENTEAFF